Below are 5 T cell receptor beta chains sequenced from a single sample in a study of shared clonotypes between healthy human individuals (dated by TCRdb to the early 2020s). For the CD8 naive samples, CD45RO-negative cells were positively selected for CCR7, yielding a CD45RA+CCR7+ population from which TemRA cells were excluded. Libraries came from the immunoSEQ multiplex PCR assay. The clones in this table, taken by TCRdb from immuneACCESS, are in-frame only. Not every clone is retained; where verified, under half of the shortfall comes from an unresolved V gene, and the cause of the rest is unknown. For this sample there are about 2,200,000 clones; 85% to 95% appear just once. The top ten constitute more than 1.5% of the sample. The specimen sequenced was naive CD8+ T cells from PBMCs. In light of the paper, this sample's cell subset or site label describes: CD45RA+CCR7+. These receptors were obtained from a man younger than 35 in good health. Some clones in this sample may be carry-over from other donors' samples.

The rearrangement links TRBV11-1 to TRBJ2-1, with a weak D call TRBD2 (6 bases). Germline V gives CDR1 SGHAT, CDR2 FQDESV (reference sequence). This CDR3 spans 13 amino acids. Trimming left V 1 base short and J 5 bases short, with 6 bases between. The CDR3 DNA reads TGTGCCAGCAGCTTAGGGACTAACAATGAGCAGTTCTTC. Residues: CASSLGTNNEQFF.

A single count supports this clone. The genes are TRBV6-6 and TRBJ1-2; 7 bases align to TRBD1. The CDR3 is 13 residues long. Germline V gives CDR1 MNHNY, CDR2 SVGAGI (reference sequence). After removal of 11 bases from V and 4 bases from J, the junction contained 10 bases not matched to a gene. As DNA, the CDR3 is TGTGCCCTCAACCCAGGGGGACTCTATGGCTACACCTTC. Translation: CALNPGGLYGYTF.

In DNA form, the CDR3 reads TGTGCCAGCAGCTTCACCGTTGCTGAAGCTTTCTTT. Translation: CASSFTVAEAFF. V and J are TRBV11-2 and TRBJ1-1; D call uncertain. The V gene lost 3 bases and the J gene lost 6 bases, with 8 bases spanning the gap. CDR3 size: 12 residues. Germline CDR1 SGHAT, CDR2 FQNNGV.

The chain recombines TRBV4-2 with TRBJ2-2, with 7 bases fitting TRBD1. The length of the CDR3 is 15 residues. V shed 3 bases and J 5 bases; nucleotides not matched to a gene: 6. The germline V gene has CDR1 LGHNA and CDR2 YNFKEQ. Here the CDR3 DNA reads TGTGCCAGCAGCCATAGGACAGGCGGAACCGGGGAGCTGTTTTTT. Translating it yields CASSHRTGGTGELFF.

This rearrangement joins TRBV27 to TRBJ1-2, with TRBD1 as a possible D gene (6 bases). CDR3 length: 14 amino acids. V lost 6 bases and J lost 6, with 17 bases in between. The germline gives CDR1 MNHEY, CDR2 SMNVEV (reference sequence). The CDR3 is CASRGHEEGNGYTF. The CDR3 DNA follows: TGTGCCAGCAGGGGACACGAGGAGGGGAATGGCTACACCTTC.